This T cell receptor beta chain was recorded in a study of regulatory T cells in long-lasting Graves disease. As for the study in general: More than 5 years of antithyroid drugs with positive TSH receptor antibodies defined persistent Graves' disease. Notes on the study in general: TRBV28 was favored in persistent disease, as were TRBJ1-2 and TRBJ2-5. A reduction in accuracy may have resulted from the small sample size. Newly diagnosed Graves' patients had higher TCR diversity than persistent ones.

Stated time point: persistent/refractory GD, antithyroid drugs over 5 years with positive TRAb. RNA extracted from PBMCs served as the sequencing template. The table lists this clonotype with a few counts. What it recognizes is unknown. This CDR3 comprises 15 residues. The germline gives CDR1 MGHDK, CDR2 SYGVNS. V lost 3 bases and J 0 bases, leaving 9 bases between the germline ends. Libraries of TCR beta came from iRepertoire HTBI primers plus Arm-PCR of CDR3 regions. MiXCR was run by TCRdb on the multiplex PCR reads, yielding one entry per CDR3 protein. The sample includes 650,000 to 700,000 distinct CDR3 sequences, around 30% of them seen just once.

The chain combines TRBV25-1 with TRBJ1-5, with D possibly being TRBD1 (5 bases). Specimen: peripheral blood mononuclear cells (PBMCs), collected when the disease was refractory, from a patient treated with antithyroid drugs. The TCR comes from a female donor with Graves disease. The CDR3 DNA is TGTGCCAGCAGTGAGGCGGGGGATAGCAATCAGCCCCAGCATTTT. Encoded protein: CASSEAGDSNQPQHF.